Listed below are T cell receptor beta chains from one sample, sequenced in a study of cytomegalovirus exposure and HLA in healthy donors. TCRdb keeps only in-frame clones here, not all; method: immunoSEQ multiplex PCR. The top ten clones hold about 10% of a sample with over 20,000 clones, 95% to 97% of them seen once. Sequenced sample: PBMCs. The receptors stem from a man younger than 40 in good health and CMV-seropositive. The CDR3 runs from the conserved cysteine through the conserved F or W. D genes are given only for firm matches. Clone size is stated in some rows and not others, as once, few, many or a class when expanded.

clone size: -
V gene: TRBV4-1
J gene: TRBJ2-1
D gene: -
CDR3 protein: CASSQGGLDEQFF
CDR3 DNA: TGCGCCAGCAGCCAAGGGGGACTCGATGAGCAGTTCTTC

clone size: -
V gene: TRBV27
J gene: TRBJ1-2
D gene: TRBD1
CDR3 protein: CASSHRGQGSNGYTF
CDR3 DNA: TGTGCCAGCAGCCACCGGGGACAGGGTTCGAATGGCTACACCTTC

clone size: -
V gene: TRBV5-1
J gene: TRBJ2-5
D gene: -
CDR3 protein: CASSLASPGELGETQYF
CDR3 DNA: TGCGCCAGCAGCTTGGCCTCTCCAGGGGAGTTGGGAGAGACCCAGTACTTC

clone size: -
V gene: TRBV27
J gene: TRBJ2-5
D gene: TRBD2
CDR3 protein: CASSLSAGEGETQYF
CDR3 DNA: TGTGCCAGCAGTTTATCGGCCGGGGAGGGAGAGACCCAGTACTTC

clone size: -
V gene: TRBV5-4
J gene: TRBJ1-4
D gene: -
CDR3 protein: CASSLVSDEKLFF
CDR3 DNA: TGTGCCAGCAGCTTGGTTTCGGATGAAAAACTGTTTTTT

clone size: -
V gene: TRBV15
J gene: TRBJ2-5
D gene: TRBD2
CDR3 protein: CATSRDISGAPQYF
CDR3 DNA: TGTGCCACCAGCAGAGATATAAGCGGGGCCCCCCAGTACTTC

clone size: -
V gene: TRBV2
J gene: TRBJ2-7
D gene: TRBD1
CDR3 protein: CASRGTGAHEQYF
CDR3 DNA: TGTGCCAGCAGGGGGACAGGGGCCCACGAGCAGTACTTC

clone size: -
V gene: TRBV18
J gene: TRBJ1-2
D gene: TRBD1
CDR3 protein: CASSPDREYGYTF
CDR3 DNA: TGTGCCAGCTCCCCGGACAGGGAGTATGGCTACACCTTC

clone size: once
V gene: TRBV6-5
J gene: TRBJ2-1
D gene: -
CDR3 protein: CASSYSRREQFF
CDR3 DNA: TGTGCCAGCAGTTACTCACGGCGGGAGCAGTTCTTC

clone size: -
V gene: TRBV5-1
J gene: TRBJ2-7
D gene: -
CDR3 protein: CASSLDGSSYEQYF
CDR3 DNA: TGCGCCAGCAGCTTGGACGGGAGCTCCTACGAGCAGTACTTC

clone size: -
V gene: TRBV5-1
J gene: TRBJ2-5
D gene: TRBD1
CDR3 protein: CASSQTGGRETQYF
CDR3 DNA: TGCGCCAGCAGCCAGACAGGGGGCAGAGAGACCCAGTACTTC

clone size: -
V gene: TRBV18
J gene: TRBJ1-2
D gene: TRBD1
CDR3 protein: CASSPPVGTGDFYGYTF
CDR3 DNA: TGTGCCAGCTCACCACCGGTCGGGACAGGGGATTTCTATGGCTACACCTTC

clone size: -
V gene: TRBV7-2
J gene: TRBJ1-2
D gene: -
CDR3 protein: CASRPQGLTNYGYTF
CDR3 DNA: TGTGCCAGCAGGCCGCAGGGTTTAACGAACTATGGCTACACCTTC

clone size: -
V gene: TRBV7-8
J gene: TRBJ2-2
D gene: -
CDR3 protein: CASSLRGVFSTGELFF
CDR3 DNA: TGTGCCAGCAGCTTGCGCGGGGTATTCTCCACCGGGGAGCTGTTTTTT

clone size: -
V gene: TRBV14
J gene: TRBJ2-2
D gene: TRBD1
CDR3 protein: CASSQESKRGHSGELFF
CDR3 DNA: TGTGCCAGCAGCCAAGAATCCAAGAGGGGGCATTCCGGGGAGCTGTTTTTT

clone size: -
V gene: TRBV9
J gene: TRBJ2-1
D gene: TRBD2
CDR3 protein: CASSIGLVPEQFF
CDR3 DNA: TGTGCCAGCAGCATCGGACTAGTACCTGAGCAGTTCTTC

clone size: -
V gene: TRBV9
J gene: TRBJ2-7
D gene: -
CDR3 protein: CASSARTGSSYEQYF
CDR3 DNA: TGTGCCAGCAGCGCTCGAACAGGGTCCTCCTACGAGCAGTACTTC

clone size: -
V gene: TRBV25-1
J gene: TRBJ2-7
D gene: -
CDR3 protein: CASSEFGPSVHEQYF
CDR3 DNA: TGTGCCAGCAGTGAATTTGGGCCTTCGGTCCACGAGCAGTACTTC

clone size: -
V gene: TRBV30
J gene: TRBJ2-1
D gene: TRBD2
CDR3 protein: CAFLPGTSGSNEQFF
CDR3 DNA: TGTGCCTTCCTCCCCGGGACTAGCGGGAGTAATGAGCAGTTCTTC